A single T cell receptor beta chain is shown here with its context. A single count supports this clone. Its antigen specificity is not known. Base qualities are not recorded, but no much larger clone differs from it by a single base. Enrolling through a virtual design, the prospective study's participants ranged in age from roughly 18 to 95 years and lived across roughly 24 United States geographic areas. In the prospective study, participants were assigned to cohorts based on the clinical history participants reported in a screening survey and a study questionnaire. For ImmuneRACE Cohort 3, a participant was defined as recovered based on two consecutive negative NP/OP PCR tests, clearance by a healthcare professional, or resolution of symptoms. Mobile phlebotomists in the prospective study collected whole blood, serum and a nasopharyngeal or oropharyngeal swab from every participant. Additional blood draws and questionnaires over an approximately two-month period could optionally be provided by prospective study participants. Prospective study blood samples were shipped either frozen or at room temperature before DNA extraction.

The junction shows trimming of 8 bases on V and 3 bases on J, plus 15 bases between the germline ends. From the cysteine up to the phenylalanine, the CDR3 has a length of 15 residues. Only CDR3 DNA remains: 45 bases, in frame from the first base. Looking up the germline V gene yields CDR1 KGHDR and CDR2 SFDVKD. This entry belongs to a study of blood T cell repertoires in COVID-19 (dated by TCRdb to 2020 to 2021). Notes on the research overall: Samples from collaborators originated in the United States, Italy and Spain and spanned both the acute and convalescent phases of COVID-19. The material from the prospective study consisted of cDNA or gDNA derived from T cells, B-cell-depleted T cells, or PBMCs. Deeply sampled blood TCRbeta repertoires from subjects exposed to, actively infected with, or recovered from COVID-19 were included in the dataset. The repertoires were released in a freely available public database meant as a resource for research on the immune response to SARS-CoV-2. The samples were drawn from two sources: the first 160 participants of the ongoing ImmuneRACE study, and over 950 subjects contributed by 6 global collaborators. A de-identified subject ID, COVID-19 status, age in years and sex were almost always included in the sample metadata. Where available, HLA class I and class II types were taken from metadata supplied by the sample provider and were not determined by assay-based typing. Overall results and qualifications from the work: How much clinical and demographic metadata was included differed by source and by participant, and the metadata was provided uncurated.

The immunoSEQ Assay, a bias-controlled multiplex PCR, was used to amplify TCRbeta CDR3 regions from genomic DNA. The original pipeline was this. The number of nucleated cells in each sample was estimated by amplification of reference gene primers within the assay. To quantify the absolute abundance of each unique TCRbeta CDR3 rearrangement, sequence reads were collapsed and filtered. For each sample, productive Simpson clonality was calculated as the square root of Simpson's diversity index over productive rearrangements. The table was pulled from immuneACCESS by TCRdb, which kept in-frame rearrangements only. Such tables lose some clones; where checked, under half of the loss comes from unresolved V genes, and the rest has no known cause. V, J and clone size reflect that table, while D and trimming were determined from the DNA. This sample holds 200,000 to 250,000 clones; approximately 90% were observed only once. The ten largest account for approximately 2% of the sample.

The sequenced sample was PBMCs or T cells enriched from blood (not recorded which). This receptor was taken from a woman younger than 30 who had recovered from COVID-19. The sequence links TRBV24-1 to TRBJ1-4; TRBD1 might be the D gene, on 6 matching bases. The CDR3 protein is CATKNRALANEKLFF. The nucleotide sequence reads TGTGCCACCAAAAACAGGGCGTTAGCTAATGAAAAACTGTTTTTT.